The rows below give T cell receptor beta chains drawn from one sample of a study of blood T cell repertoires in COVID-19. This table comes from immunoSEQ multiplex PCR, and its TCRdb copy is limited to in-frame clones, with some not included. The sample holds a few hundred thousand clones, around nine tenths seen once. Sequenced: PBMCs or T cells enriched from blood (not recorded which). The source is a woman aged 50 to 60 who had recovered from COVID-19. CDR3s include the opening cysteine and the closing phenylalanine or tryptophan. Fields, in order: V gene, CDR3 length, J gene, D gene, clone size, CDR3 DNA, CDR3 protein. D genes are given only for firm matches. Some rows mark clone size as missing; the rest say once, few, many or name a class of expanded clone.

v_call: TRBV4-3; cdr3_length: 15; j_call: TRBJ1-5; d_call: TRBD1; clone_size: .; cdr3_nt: TGCGCCAGCAGCCGCACAGGGGGGAGGGATCAGCCCCAGCATTTT; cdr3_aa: CASSRTGGRDQPQHF
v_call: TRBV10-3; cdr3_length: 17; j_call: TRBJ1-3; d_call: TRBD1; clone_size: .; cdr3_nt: TGTGCCATCAGTGAGTCGAGGACAGGCACCTCTGGAAACACCATATATTTT; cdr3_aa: CAISESRTGTSGNTIYF
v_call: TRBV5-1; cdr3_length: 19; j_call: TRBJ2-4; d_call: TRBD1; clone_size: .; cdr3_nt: TGCGCCAGCAGCTTGGACCCAGGGGGCGCGTTGAGAACCAAAAACATTCAGTACTTC; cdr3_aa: CASSLDPGGALRTKNIQYF
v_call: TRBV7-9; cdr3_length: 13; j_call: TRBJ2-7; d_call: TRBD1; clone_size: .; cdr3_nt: TGTGCCAGCAGCCTAGACAGGGTCTACGAGCAGTACTTC; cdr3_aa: CASSLDRVYEQYF
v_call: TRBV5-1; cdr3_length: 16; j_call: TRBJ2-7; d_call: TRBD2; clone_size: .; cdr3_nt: TGCGCCAGCAGCCCCTCTCATAGCGGGGGATACTACGAGCAGTACTTC; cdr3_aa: CASSPSHSGGYYEQYF
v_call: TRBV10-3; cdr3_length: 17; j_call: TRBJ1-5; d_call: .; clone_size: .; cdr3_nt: TGTGCCATCAGTGCAGGATTTAGCGTAAGAAGCAATCAGCCCCAGCATTTT; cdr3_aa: CAISAGFSVRSNQPQHF
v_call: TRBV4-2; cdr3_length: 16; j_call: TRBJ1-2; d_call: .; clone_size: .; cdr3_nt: TGTGCCAGCAGCCAAGATAGGCAGGGCGCTAACTATGGCTACACCTTC; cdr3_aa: CASSQDRQGANYGYTF
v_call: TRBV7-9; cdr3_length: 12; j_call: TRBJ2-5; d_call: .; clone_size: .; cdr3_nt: TGTGCCAGCAGCCGAGGAGGGGAGACCCAGTACTTC; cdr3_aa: CASSRGGETQYF
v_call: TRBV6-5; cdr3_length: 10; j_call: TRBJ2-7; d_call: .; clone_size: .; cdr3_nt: TGTGCCAGCAGGGGGCCCGAGCAGTACTTC; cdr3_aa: CASRGPEQYF
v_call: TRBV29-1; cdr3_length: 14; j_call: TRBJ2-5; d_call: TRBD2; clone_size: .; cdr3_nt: TGCAGCGGTGTACTAGCGGGCCGCCAAGAGACCCAGTACTTC; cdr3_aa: CSGVLAGRQETQYF
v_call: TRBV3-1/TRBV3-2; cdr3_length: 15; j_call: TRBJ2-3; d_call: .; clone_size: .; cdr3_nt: TGTGCCAGCAGCCAAGGGGCAGGGGGCACAGATACGCAGTATTTT; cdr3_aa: CASSQGAGGTDTQYF
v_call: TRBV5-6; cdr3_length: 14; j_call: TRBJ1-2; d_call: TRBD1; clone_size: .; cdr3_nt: TGTGCCAGCAGCTGGCGGACAGGGGTGCATGGCTACACCTTC; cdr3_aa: CASSWRTGVHGYTF
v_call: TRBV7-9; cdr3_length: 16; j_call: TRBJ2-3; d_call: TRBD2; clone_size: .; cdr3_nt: TGTGCCAGCAGCTTAGGCGGACTAGCGGGGATAAATACGCAGTATTTT; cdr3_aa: CASSLGGLAGINTQYF
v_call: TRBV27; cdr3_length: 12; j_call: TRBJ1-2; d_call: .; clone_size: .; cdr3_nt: TGTGCCAGCAGTTCGCGGAACTATGGCTACACCTTC; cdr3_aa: CASSSRNYGYTF
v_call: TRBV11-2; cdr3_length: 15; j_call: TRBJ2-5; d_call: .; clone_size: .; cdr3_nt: TGTGCCAGCAGCTTTATCGGGGGGCCCTCAGAGACCCAGTACTTC; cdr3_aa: CASSFIGGPSETQYF
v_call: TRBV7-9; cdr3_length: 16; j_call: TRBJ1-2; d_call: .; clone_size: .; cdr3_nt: TGTGCCAGCAGCCCTCTTGGAGGGGGGGCTGTCTATGGCTACACCTTC; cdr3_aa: CASSPLGGGAVYGYTF
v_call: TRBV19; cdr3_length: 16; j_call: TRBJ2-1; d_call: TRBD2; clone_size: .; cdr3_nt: TGTGCCAGTAGTTCCATAGCGGGGCGCTCCTACAATGAGCAGTTCTTC; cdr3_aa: CASSSIAGRSYNEQFF
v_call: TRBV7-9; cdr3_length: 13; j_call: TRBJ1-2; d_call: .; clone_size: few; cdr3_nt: TGTGCCAGCAGCTTTAGGCAGGGCTATGGCTACACCTTC; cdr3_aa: CASSFRQGYGYTF
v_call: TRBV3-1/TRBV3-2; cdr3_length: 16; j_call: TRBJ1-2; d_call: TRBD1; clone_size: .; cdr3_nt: TGTGCCAGCAGCCGGACGGACAGGGGGCCCAACTATGGCTACACCTTC; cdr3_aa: CASSRTDRGPNYGYTF
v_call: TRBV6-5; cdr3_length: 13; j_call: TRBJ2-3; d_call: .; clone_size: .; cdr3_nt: TGTGCCAGCAGGCCGGGAGCCACAGATACGCAGTATTTT; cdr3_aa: CASRPGATDTQYF